This T cell receptor (beta chain) was sequenced in a study of blood T cells in healthy people across ages. Study-level points and caveats: Higher diversity and more naive CD4+ cells were features of long-lived donors, compared to aged donors.

A note on this clonotype: Its antigen remains unknown.

A sample-barcoded 5' primer and a J-beta primer mix were used in a second PCR of about 6 to 11 cycles. Every sample gave at least 3 million paired-end reads containing CDR3. TCRdb itself ran the 5' RACE reads through MiXCR, one entry per CDR3 protein. The sample holds 700,000 or so distinct CDR3 sequences; approximately 40% are singletons and the top ten take about 30%. The CDR3 runs 14 residues. CDR1 is SGHDT and CDR2 is YYEEEE in the germline V gene. V lost 4 bases to trimming and J lost 4 bases, with 13 bases between them. Sample donors were healthy Caucasian individuals that came from Russia, aged about 6 to 100. Donors each provided 9.5 to 10 milliliters of peripheral blood.

The genes are TRBV5-6 and TRBJ2-3; a weak D match, TRBD1 (5 bases). Sequences were obtained from blood. The sequence was obtained from a man older than 75 in good health. CDR3 nucleotides: TGTGCCAGCAGCCCACGCTGGGGCGCAGATACGCAGTATTTT. It encodes CASSPRWGADTQYF. Complete variable domain (other parts from reference TRBV5-6 and TRBJ2-3): DAGVTQSPTHLIKTRGQQVTLRCSPKSGHDTVSWYQQALGQGPQFIFQYYEEEERQRGNFPDRFSGHQFPNYSSELNVNALLLGDSALYLCASSPRWGADTQYFGPGTRLTVL.